These 17 T cell receptor beta chains were sequenced from one sample in a study of T cells in localized non-small cell lung cancer. The assay was immunoSEQ multiplex PCR, and TCRdb's table has in-frame clones only and misses some. Here the sample spans 1,500 or so clones, 20% to 25% being singletons. The starting material was lung tumor tissue, obtained before any cancer treatment. Receptors originate from a man aged 40-75 years with stage III squamous cell lung carcinoma.

For the CDR3, the DNA is TGTGCCAGCAGCTTAGGGAGTGGAACCACCGGGGAGCTGTTTTTT. Residues: CASSLGSGTTGELFF. This chain joins TRBV11-3 and TRBJ2-2; D is unclear. Germline values: CDR1 SGHNT, CDR2 YENEEA. The ends were cut back, 1 base at V and 4 bases at J, with 10 bases in the middle. CDR3 length: 15 residues. Full variable domain (missing parts from reference TRBV11-3 and TRBJ2-2): EAGVVQSPRYKIIEKKQPVAFWCNPISGHNTLYWYLQNLGQGPELLIRYENEEAVDDSQLPKDRFSAERLKGVDSTLKIQPAELGDSAVYLCASSLGSGTTGELFFGEGSRLTVL.

This chain links TRBV14 with TRBJ2-3, with a tentative D call TRBD1 (5 bases). V was trimmed by 0 bases and J by 2 bases, leaving 15 bases between them. Looked up from germline, CDR1 is SGHDN and CDR2 is FVKESK. The CDR3 consists of 17 residues. The CDR3 DNA sequence: TGTGCCAGCAGCCAAGATGAAATGGACATACCCACAGATACGCAGTATTTT. This sequence encodes CASSQDEMDIPTDTQYF.

This clone was counted a few times. This chain joins TRBV9 and TRBJ1-4, with 9 bases aligning to TRBD1. Germline CDR1 SGDLS, CDR2 YYNGEE. There are 14 residues in the CDR3. V lost 4 bases and J lost 7; bases outside the gene matches: 5. In nucleotides, the CDR3 is TGTGCCAGCAGCTCACAGGGGGCTGGTGAAAAACTGTTTTTT. Amino acids: CASSSQGAGEKLFF.

The chain employs TRBV6-8 and TRBJ1-2, with a tentative D call TRBD1 (5 bases). The V and J ends lost 2 bases and 5 bases respectively, with 12 bases between them. In germline, CDR1 is MNHGY, CDR2 SAAAGT. The CDR3 has 14 amino acids. CDR3 nucleotide sequence: TGTGCCAGCAGTTACGCTCGGGGCGCATATGGCTACACCTTC. It codes for CASSYARGAYGYTF.

This clone is categorized as medium-sized (0.01 to 0.1%). The chain joins TRBV11-3 to TRBJ2-7; D remains ambiguous. V was shortened by 3 bases and J by 3 bases, with 15 bases between the two germline ends. From germline, CDR1 is SGHNT and CDR2 YENEEA. The CDR3 runs 15 residues. This chain's CDR3 is CASSLQARVDYEQYF. CDR3 in DNA: TGTGCCAGCAGCTTGCAGGCCCGTGTGGACTACGAGCAGTACTTC.

In DNA form, the CDR3 reads TGTGCCAGCAGTATACAGAGCGGGGGGAACACTGAAGCTTTCTTT. Translating gives CASSIQSGGNTEAFF. The J gene is TRBJ1-1, the V gene TRBV6-8; TRBD1 might be the D (5 bases). V gave up 5 bases and J gave up 1 base, with 14 bases separating them. The germline V gene has CDR1 MNHGY and CDR2 SAAAGT. CDR3 size: 15 residues.

In its sample, this clone was seen a few times. The V gene is TRBV11-3, the J gene TRBJ2-7; the D gene is possibly TRBD1 (5 bases). This CDR3 has 14 residues. CDR1 and CDR2 from the germline V gene are SGHNT and YENEEA. V was pared by 1 base and J by 3 bases, with 10 bases between. DNA for the CDR3: TGTGCCAGCAGCTTAGGGGTTCAGGGCTACGAGCAGTACTTC. It codes for CASSLGVQGYEQYF.

The rearrangement joins TRBV6-8 to TRBJ1-3, with TRBD1 matching 8 bases. With V trimmed by 5 bases and J by 0 bases, 9 bases remained unmatched. The CDR3 is 17 amino acids. The germline gives CDR1 MNHGY, CDR2 SAAAGT. The CDR3 is CASSNRQGSSSGNTIYF. The CDR3 DNA follows: TGTGCCAGCAGTAACCGACAGGGGTCGAGCTCTGGAAACACCATATATTTT.

This clone is judged hyperexpanded. The chain joins TRBV11-3 to TRBJ1-1; TRBD1 matches 7 bases. The V segment lost 2 bases and the J segment 1 base; nucleotides outside the gene matches: 7. Germline assignment: CDR1 SGHNT and CDR2 YENEEA. CDR3 length equals 16 residues. CDR3 sequence (DNA): TGTGCCAGCAGCTTAAAACCGGCAGGGGGGAACACTGAAGCTTTCTTT. Its protein is CASSLKPAGGNTEAFF.

The chain links TRBV12-5 to TRBJ1-5; unclear D gene. V lost 0 bases, J lost 5 bases, and 20 bases lay in between. The CDR3 covers 18 residues. Germline assignment: CDR1 LGHNT and CDR2 FRNRAP. CDR3 DNA sequence: TGTGCTAGTGGTTTGGTCGGCCGGGCCCGGGAGGTGGATCAGCCCCAGCATTTT. Translated: CASGLVGRAREVDQPQHF. The whole variable domain, remainder taken from reference TRBV12-5 and TRBJ1-5, is DARVTQTPRHKVTEMGQEVTMRCQPILGHNTVFWYRQTMMQGLELLAYFRNRAPLDDSGMPKDRFSAEMPDATLATLKIQPSEPRDSAVYFCASGLVGRAREVDQPQHFGDGTRLSIL.

This clone is medium-sized (0.01 to 0.1%). The chain is built from TRBV11-3 and TRBJ2-7; possibly TRBD1 or TRBD2 for D (5 bases each). The CDR3 extends over 14 amino acids. V gave up 8 bases and J gave up 3 bases, with 17 bases separating them. CDR1 is SGHNT, CDR2 YENEEA, per germline. The CDR3 nucleotides are TGTGCCAGCCAGGATTCCGGGACCCTCTACGAGCAGTACTTC. This translates into CASQDSGTLYEQYF.

J is TRBJ2-1 and V is TRBV14; D not resolved. There are 15 residues in the CDR3. V lost 2 bases and J 6 bases, leaving 14 bases between the germline ends. Germline loops: CDR1 SGHDN, CDR2 FVKESK. The CDR3: CASSQSFRVTNEQFF. The CDR3 DNA reads as TGTGCCAGCAGCCAATCGTTCCGGGTCACCAATGAGCAGTTCTTC.

This clone was seen a few times. The rearrangement joins TRBV6-8 to TRBJ1-5; D uncertain. V lost 8 bases and J 2 bases, leaving 7 bases between the germline ends. Germline V lookup: CDR1 MNHGY, CDR2 SAAAGT. The CDR3 loop spans 12 amino acids. The CDR3 DNA is TGTGCCAGCGGGGTTCGCAATCAGCCCCAGCATTTT. Residues: CASGVRNQPQHF.

This clone rates as large. The chain combines TRBV19 with TRBJ2-7, with D tentatively TRBD1 (5 bases). Germline assignment: CDR1 LNHDA and CDR2 SQIVND (reference sequence). This CDR3 contains 13 residues. V was clipped by 8 bases and J by 5 bases, with 16 bases between them. CDR3 amino acids: CASQVPQGHEQYF. The CDR3 nucleotides are TGTGCCAGTCAGGTTCCCCAGGGCCACGAGCAGTACTTC.

The chain links TRBV18 to TRBJ2-6, with 7 bases that match TRBD1. Germline CDR1 is KGHSH and CDR2 is LQKENI. The V gene end was trimmed by 4 bases and the J gene end by 0 bases; junction bases not matched to a gene: 3. CDR3 length: 16 amino acids. In DNA, the CDR3 is TGTGCCAGCTCACTGACAGGGCTCTCTGGGGCCAACGTCCTGACTTTC. Amino acids: CASSLTGLSGANVLTF.

This clone has just a few counts. The chain has TRBV9 and TRBJ2-3; D may be TRBD2 (7 bases). The CDR3 has 15 residues. Germline V gives CDR1 SGDLS, CDR2 YYNGEE. Trimming stripped 0 bases from V and 2 bases from J, with 10 bases between. The CDR3 DNA follows: TGTGCCAGCAGCGTAGCGGGGGGCCACACAGATACGCAGTATTTT. Translated, it gives CASSVAGGHTDTQYF.

This chain uses TRBV7-2 with TRBJ2-3; the D is unclear. This CDR3 comprises 13 residues. Trimming left V 4 bases short and J 2 bases short, with 7 bases between. Germline CDR1 SGHTA, CDR2 FQGNSA. In DNA, the CDR3 is TGTGCCAGCAGCTCTCACCACACAGATACGCAGTATTTT. Encoded protein: CASSSHHTDTQYF. Using reference TRBV7-2 and TRBJ2-3 for the parts outside the CDR3, the full variable domain is GAGVSQSPSNKVTEKGKDVELRCDPISGHTALYWYRQSLGQGLEFLIYFQGNSAPDKSGLPSDRFSAERTGGSVSTLTIQRTQQEDSAVYLCASSSHHTDTQYFGPGTRLTVL.